This TCR beta chain emerged from a study of T cell changes during pregnancy in multiple sclerosis. Sequenced by immunoSEQ multiplex PCR; TCRdb stores in-frame clones only, minus some. The table lists around 72,000 clones, around 91% of them singletons. The junction had 3 bases not matched to a gene; V was cut back by 2 bases and J by 1 base. Germline V CDR1 and CDR2: ENHRY, SYGVKD. The CDR3 sequence is 15 residues long. V gene TRBV10-3 combines with J gene TRBJ1-1; TRBD1 matches at 8 bases. This specimen was peripheral blood, taken in the third trimester of pregnancy. The receptor was isolated from a female donor in good health, enrolled as a control in a pregnancy study. The CDR3 protein is CAISEGQGTNTEAFF. DNA of the CDR3: TGTGCCATCAGTGAGGGACAGGGAACGAACACTGAAGCTTTCTTT.